Below are 3 T cell receptor beta chains sequenced from a single sample in a study of cytomegalovirus exposure and HLA in healthy donors. This PCR relied on a set of 60 Vbeta primers and 13 Jbeta primers. Here immunoSEQ multiplex PCR was the method, and the copy in TCRdb shows in-frame clones only, minus some. The repertoire holds 150,000 to 250,000 clones, with more than 75% as singletons. Specimen: PBMCs. Receptors originate from a woman in her forties or fifties in good health and CMV-seropositive.

The V gene is TRBV29-1, the J gene TRBJ2-3; no clear D gene. The CDR3 covers 11 residues. The V and J ends lost 4 bases and 10 bases respectively, with 12 bases between them. From germline, CDR1 is SQVTM and CDR2 ANQGSEA. CDR3 in amino acids: CSVGPLGPQYF. For the CDR3, the DNA is TGCAGCGTTGGCCCCCTGGGCCCGCAGTATTTT.

The chain couples TRBV19 to TRBJ2-2; tentatively, D is TRBD1 (6 bases). The length of the CDR3 is 19 residues. Germline V gene sequence: CDR1 LNHDA, CDR2 SQIVND (reference sequence). Trimming took off 2 bases at V and 8 bases at J, with 27 bases between the two ends. CDR3 in DNA: TGTGCCAGTAGTATATCGGGTATCAGACAGGACTTCTTCGGTGGGGAGCTGTTTTTT. Protein sequence: CASSISGIRQDFFGGELFF.

This rearrangement joins TRBV7-9 to TRBJ2-1; 8 nucleotides agree with TRBD2. The ends lost 2 bases at V and 8 bases at J; junction bases unmatched: 11. The germline gives CDR1 SEHNR, CDR2 FQNEAQ (reference sequence). The CDR3 length is 16 residues. CDR3 protein: CASSLSTGLVGYEQFF. CDR3 sequence (DNA): TGTGCCAGCAGCTTAAGTACGGGACTAGTGGGTTATGAGCAGTTCTTC.